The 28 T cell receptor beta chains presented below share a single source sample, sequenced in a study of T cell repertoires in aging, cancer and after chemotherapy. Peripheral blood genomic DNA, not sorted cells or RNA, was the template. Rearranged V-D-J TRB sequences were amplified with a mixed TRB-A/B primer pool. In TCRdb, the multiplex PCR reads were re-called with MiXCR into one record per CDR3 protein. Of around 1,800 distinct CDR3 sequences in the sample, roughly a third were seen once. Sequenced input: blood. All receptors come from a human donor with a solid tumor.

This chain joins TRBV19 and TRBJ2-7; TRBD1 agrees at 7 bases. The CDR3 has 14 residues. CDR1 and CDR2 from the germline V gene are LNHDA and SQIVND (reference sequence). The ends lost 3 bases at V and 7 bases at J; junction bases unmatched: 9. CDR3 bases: TGTGCCAGTAGTATTGGCCCTGGACAGGTGGAGCAGTACTTC. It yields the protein CASSIGPGQVEQYF.

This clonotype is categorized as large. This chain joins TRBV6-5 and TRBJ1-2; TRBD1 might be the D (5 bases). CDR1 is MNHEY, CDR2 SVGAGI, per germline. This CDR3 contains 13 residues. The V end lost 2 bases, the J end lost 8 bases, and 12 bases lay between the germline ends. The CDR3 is CASSYKGRYGYTF. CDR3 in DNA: TGTGCCAGCAGTTACAAGGGGCGGTACGGCTACACCTTC.

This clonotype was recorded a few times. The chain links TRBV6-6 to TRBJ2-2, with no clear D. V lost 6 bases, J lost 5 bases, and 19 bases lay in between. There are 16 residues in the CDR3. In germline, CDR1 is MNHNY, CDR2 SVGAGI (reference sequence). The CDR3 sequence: CASSLSRAALTGELFF. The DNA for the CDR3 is TGTGCCAGCAGCCTATCCCGGGCGGCACTTACCGGGGAGCTGTTTTTT.

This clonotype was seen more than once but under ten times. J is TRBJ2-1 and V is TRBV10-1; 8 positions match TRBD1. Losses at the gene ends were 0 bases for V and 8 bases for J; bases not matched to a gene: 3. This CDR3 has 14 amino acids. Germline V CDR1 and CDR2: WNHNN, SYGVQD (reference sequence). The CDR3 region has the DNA TGCGCCAGCAGTGAGTCGTGGACAGGGCATGAGCAGTTCTTC. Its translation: CASSESWTGHEQFF.

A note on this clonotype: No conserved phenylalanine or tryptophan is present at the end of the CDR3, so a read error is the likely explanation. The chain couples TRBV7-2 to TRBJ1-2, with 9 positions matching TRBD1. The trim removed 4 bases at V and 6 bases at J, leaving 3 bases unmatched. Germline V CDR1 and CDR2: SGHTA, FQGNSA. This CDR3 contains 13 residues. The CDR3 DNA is TGTGCCAGCAGCTGGGGACAGGGCGATGGCTACACCTTA. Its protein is CASSWGQGDGYTL.

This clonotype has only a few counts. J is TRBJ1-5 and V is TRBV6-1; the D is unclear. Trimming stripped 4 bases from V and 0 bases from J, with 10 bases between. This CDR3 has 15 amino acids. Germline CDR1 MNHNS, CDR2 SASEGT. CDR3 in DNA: TGTGCCAGCAGTGTGTCGGCCGATAGCAATCAGCCCCAGCATTTT. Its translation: CASSVSADSNQPQHF.

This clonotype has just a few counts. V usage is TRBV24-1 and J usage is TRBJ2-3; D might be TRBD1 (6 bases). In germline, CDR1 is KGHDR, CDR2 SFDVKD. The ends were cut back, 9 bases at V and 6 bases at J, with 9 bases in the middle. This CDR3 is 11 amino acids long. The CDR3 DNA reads TGTGCCACCGCAGGGGCCGATACGCAGTATTTT. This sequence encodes CATAGADTQYF.

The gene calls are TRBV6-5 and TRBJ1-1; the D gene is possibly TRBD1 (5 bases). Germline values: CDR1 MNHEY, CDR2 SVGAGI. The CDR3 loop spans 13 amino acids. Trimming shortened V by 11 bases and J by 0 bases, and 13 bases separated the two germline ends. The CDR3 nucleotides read TGTGCCTTCAGTGAGGGACTGAACACTGAAGCTTTCTTT. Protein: CAFSEGLNTEAFF.

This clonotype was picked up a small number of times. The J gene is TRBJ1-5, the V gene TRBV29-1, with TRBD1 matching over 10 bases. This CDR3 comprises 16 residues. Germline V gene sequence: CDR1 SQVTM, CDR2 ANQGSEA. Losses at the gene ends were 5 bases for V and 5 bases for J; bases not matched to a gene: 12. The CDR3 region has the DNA TGCAGCGTTACTTATGGGACAGGGGCCTTCGATCAGCCCCAGCATTTT. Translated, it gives CSVTYGTGAFDQPQHF. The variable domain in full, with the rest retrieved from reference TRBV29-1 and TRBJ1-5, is SAVISQKPSRDICQRGTSLTIQCQVDSQVTMMFWYRQQPGQSLTLIATANQGSEATYESGFVIDKFPISRPNLTFSTLTVSNMSPEDSSIYLCSVTYGTGAFDQPQHFGDGTRLSIL.

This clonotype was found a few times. The CDR3 sequence: CASSHQETQYF. CDR3 coding DNA: TGTGCCAGCAGCCATCAAGAGACCCAGTACTTC. The chain employs TRBV7-6 and TRBJ2-5, with D hard to call. V was pared by 5 bases and J by 2 bases, with 3 bases between. CDR3 length: 11 residues. Germline CDR1 SGHVS, CDR2 FNYEAQ.

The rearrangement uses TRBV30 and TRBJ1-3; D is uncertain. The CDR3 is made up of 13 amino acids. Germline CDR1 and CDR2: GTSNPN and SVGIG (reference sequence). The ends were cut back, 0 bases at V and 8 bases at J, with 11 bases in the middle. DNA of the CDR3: TGTGCCTGGAGTGTACGGTCCGGGGACACCATATATTTT. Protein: CAWSVRSGDTIYF.

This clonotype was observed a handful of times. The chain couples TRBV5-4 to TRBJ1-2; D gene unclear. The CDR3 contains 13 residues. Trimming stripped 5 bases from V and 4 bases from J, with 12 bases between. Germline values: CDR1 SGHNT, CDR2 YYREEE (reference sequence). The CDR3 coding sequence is TGTGCCAGCAGGTCCGCAAGGGTCTATGGCTACACCTTC. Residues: CASRSARVYGYTF.

CDR3 DNA: TGTGCCAGCAGTCCGGCGGGGCAGGGACCGGGCTATGGCTACACCTTC. Translated: CASSPAGQGPGYGYTF. The chain uses TRBV12-3 or TRBV12-4 and TRBJ1-2, with a tentative D call TRBD1 (5 bases). This CDR3 has 16 residues. The germline V and J ends were trimmed by 5 bases and 4 bases, with 20 bases remaining between them.

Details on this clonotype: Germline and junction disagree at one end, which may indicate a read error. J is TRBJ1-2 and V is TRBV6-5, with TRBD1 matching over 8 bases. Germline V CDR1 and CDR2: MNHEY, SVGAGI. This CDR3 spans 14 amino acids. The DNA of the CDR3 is TGCGCCAGCAGACACAGGGGGGGGCTTGATGGCTACACCTTC. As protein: CASRHRGGLDGYTF.

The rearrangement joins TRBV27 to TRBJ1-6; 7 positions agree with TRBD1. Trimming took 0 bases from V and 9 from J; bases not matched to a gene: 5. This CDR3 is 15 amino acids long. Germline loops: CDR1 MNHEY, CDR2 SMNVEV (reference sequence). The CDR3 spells CASSLSPDRISPLHF. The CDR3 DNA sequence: TGTGCCAGCAGTTTATCCCCGGACAGGATTTCACCCCTCCACTTT.

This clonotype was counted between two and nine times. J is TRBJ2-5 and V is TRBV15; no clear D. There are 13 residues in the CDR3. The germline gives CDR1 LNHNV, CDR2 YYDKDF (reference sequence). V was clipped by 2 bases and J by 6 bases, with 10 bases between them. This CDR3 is CATSRPTPQTQYF. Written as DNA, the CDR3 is TGTGCCACCAGCAGACCTACCCCCCAGACCCAGTACTTC. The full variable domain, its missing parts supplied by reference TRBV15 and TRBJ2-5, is DAMVIQNPRYQVTQFGKPVTLSCSQTLNHNVMYWYQQKSSQAPKLLFHYYDKDFNNEADTPDNFQSRRPNTSFCFLDIRSPGLGDTAMYLCATSRPTPQTQYFGPGTRLLVL.

The CDR3 sequence: CASNEGVHNSPLHF. The CDR3 bases are TGTGCCAGTAATGAAGGGGTCCATAATTCACCCCTCCACTTT. The rearrangement links TRBV19 to TRBJ1-6; TRBD1 is a possible D gene (5 bases). The CDR3 has 14 amino acids. From germline, CDR1 is LNHDA and CDR2 SQIVND (reference sequence). V lost 7 bases to trimming and J lost 5 bases, with 12 bases between them.

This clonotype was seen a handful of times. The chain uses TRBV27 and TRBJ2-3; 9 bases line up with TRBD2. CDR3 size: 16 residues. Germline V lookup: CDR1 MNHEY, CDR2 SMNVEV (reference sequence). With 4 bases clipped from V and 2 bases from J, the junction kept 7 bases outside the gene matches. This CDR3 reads CASSSRVAGVTDTQYF. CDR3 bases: TGTGCCAGCAGTTCCCGGGTAGCGGGGGTCACAGATACGCAGTATTTT.

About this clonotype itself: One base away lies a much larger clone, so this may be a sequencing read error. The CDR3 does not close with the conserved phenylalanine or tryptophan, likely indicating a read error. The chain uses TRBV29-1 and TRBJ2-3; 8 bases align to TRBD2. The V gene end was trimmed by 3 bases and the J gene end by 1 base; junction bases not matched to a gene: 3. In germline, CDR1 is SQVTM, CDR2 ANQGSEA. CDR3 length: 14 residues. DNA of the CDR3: TGCAGCGTTGAGATTAGCGGGGGCACAGATACGCAGTATCTT. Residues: CSVEISGGTDTQYL.

This CDR3 reads CASSWMGGGSTDTQYF. CDR3 in DNA: TGTGCCAGCAGCTGGATGGGGGGGGGTAGCACAGATACGCAGTATTTT. V and J are TRBV7-2 and TRBJ2-3, with 7 nucleotides matching TRBD2. The CDR3 length is 16 residues. The V gene end was trimmed by 4 bases and the J gene end by 0 bases; junction bases not matched to a gene: 7. Per the germline V gene, CDR1 is SGHTA and CDR2 is FQGNSA. Variable domain in full (rest from reference TRBV7-2 and TRBJ2-3): GAGVSQSPSNKVTEKGKDVELRCDPISGHTALYWYRQSLGQGLEFLIYFQGNSAPDKSGLPSDRFSAERTGGSVSTLTIQRTQQEDSAVYLCASSWMGGGSTDTQYFGPGTRLTVL.

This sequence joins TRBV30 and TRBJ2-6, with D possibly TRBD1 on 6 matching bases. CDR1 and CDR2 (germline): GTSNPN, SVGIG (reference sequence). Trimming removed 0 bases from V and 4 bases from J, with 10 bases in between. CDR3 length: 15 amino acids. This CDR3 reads CAWSVLGGGANVLTF. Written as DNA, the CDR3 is TGTGCCTGGAGTGTACTAGGGGGAGGGGCCAACGTCCTGACTTTC.

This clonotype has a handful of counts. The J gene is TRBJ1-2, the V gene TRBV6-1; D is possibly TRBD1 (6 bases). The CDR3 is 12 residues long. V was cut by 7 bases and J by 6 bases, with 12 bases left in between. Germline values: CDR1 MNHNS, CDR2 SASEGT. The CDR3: CASKDRLDGYTF. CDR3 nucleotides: TGTGCCAGCAAGGACAGACTAGATGGCTACACCTTC.

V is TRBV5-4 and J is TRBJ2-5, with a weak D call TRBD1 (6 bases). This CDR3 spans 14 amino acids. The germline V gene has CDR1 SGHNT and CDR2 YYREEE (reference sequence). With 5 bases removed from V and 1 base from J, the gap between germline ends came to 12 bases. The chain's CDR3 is CASRKQGSQETQYF. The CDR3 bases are TGTGCCAGCAGAAAACAGGGCAGCCAAGAGACCCAGTACTTC.

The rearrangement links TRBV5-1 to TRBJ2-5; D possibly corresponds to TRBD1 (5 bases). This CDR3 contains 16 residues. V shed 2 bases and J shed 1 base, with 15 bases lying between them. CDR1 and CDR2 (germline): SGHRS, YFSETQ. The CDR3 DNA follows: TGCGCCAGCAGCTTAAGATCTGACAGTCCCCAAGAGACCCAGTACTTC. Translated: CASSLRSDSPQETQYF. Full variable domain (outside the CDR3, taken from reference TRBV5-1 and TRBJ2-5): KAGVTQTPRYLIKTRGQQVTLSCSPISGHRSVSWYQQTPGQGLQFLFEYFSETQRNKGNFPGRFSGRQFSNSRSEMNVSTLELGDSALYLCASSLRSDSPQETQYFGPGTRLLVL.

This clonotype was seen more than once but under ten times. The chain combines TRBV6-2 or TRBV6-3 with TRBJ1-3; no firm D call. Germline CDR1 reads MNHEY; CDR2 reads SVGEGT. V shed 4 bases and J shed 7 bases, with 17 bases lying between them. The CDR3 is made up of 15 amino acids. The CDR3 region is CASSFLRFGSNTIYF. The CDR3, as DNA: TGTGCCAGCAGTTTTCTGCGGTTCGGTAGCAACACCATATATTTT.

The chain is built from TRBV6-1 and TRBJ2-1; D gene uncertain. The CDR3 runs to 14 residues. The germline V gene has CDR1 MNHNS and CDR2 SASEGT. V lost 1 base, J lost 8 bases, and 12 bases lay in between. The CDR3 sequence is CASSEVARIHEQFF. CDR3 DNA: TGTGCCAGCAGTGAAGTGGCGAGGATCCATGAGCAGTTCTTC.

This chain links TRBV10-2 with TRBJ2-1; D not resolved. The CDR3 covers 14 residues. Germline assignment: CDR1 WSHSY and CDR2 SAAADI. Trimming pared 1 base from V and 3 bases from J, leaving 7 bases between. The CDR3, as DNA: TGCGCCAGCAGTGAGTGGTCAGTCTACAATGAGCAGTTCTTC. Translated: CASSEWSVYNEQFF.

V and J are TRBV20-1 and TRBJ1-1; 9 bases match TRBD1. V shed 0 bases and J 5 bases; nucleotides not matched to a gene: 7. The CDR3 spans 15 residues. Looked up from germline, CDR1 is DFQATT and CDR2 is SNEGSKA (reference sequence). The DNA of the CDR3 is TGCAGTGCTAGAGACCCCGGGACAGGGCCGACTGAAGCTTTCTTT. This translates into CSARDPGTGPTEAFF.